One sample yielded the 24 T cell receptor beta chains listed below, sequenced in a study of blood T cell repertoires in COVID-19. Assay used: immunoSEQ multiplex PCR; TCRdb lists only in-frame clones, some missing. This table has over 150,000 clones, around 85% appearing once. The sample comprised peripheral blood. The receptors shown here come from a man older than 75 with COVID-19, enrolled during active disease.

This clone was detected a few times. The V and J genes are TRBV9 and TRBJ1-2; 10 positions agree with TRBD1. In germline, CDR1 is SGDLS, CDR2 YYNGEE. Unmatched junction bases numbered 7, after V lost 3 bases and J lost 8 bases. This CDR3 contains 14 residues. The CDR3 spells CASSAGQGVDGYTF. CDR3 bases: TGTGCCAGCAGCGCCGGACAGGGGGTAGACGGCTACACCTTC.

The sample holds many counts of this clone. The chain carries TRBV15 and TRBJ2-7, with 7 positions matching TRBD1. The CDR3 consists of 14 residues. Germline V gene data show CDR1 as LNHNV and CDR2 as YYDKDF (reference sequence). Losses at the gene ends were 0 bases for V and 6 bases for J; bases not matched to a gene: 5. This chain's CDR3 is CATSREGGAFEQYF. In nucleotides, the CDR3 is TGTGCCACCAGCAGAGAAGGGGGCGCATTCGAGCAGTACTTC. Drawing the rest from reference TRBV15 and TRBJ2-7, the complete variable domain is DAMVIQNPRYQVTQFGKPVTLSCSQTLNHNVMYWYQQKSSQAPKLLFHYYDKDFNNEADTPDNFQSRRPNTSFCFLDIRSPGLGDTAMYLCATSREGGAFEQYFGPGTRLTVT.

This clone has a handful of counts. The chain joins TRBV9 to TRBJ1-6, with TRBD1 as a possible D gene (5 bases). Trimming cost V 0 bases and J 5 bases, with 9 bases left between them. Germline V gene data show CDR1 as SGDLS and CDR2 as YYNGEE. There are 15 residues in the CDR3. The CDR3 is CASSVDGGDNSPLHF. The CDR3 nucleotides read TGTGCCAGCAGCGTAGATGGAGGGGATAATTCACCCCTCCACTTT.

The table lists this clone with a count of one. This sequence joins TRBV7-2 and TRBJ1-1; D might be TRBD1 (6 bases). This CDR3 has 13 residues. Deletions cut 6 bases from V and 5 bases from J, with 13 bases between. Germline CDR1 is SGHTA and CDR2 is FQGNSA. CDR3 bases: TGTGCCAGCAGTCAGCAGGGGTGGACTGAAGCTTTCTTT. Protein product: CASSQQGWTEAFF.

Here the CDR3 DNA reads TGTGCCAGCAGCGCTCTCAGGGGACCCTATGGCTACACCTTC. It specifies CASSALRGPYGYTF. This rearrangement joins TRBV9 to TRBJ1-2; tentative D call: TRBD1 (6 bases). This CDR3 contains 14 residues. In germline, CDR1 is SGDLS, CDR2 YYNGEE. V lost 3 bases and J 4 bases, leaving 13 bases between the germline ends.

CDR3 in amino acids: CASSQRQPWNEKLFF. CDR3 bases: TGTGCCAGCAGCCAGAGACAGCCCTGGAATGAAAAACTGTTTTTT. The chain carries TRBV3-1 (or the pseudogene TRBV3-2) and TRBJ1-4; D is possibly TRBD1 (5 bases). Trimming took 3 bases from V and 5 from J, leaving 13 bases between them. The CDR3 has 15 residues. The germline gives CDR1 LGHDT, CDR2 YNNKEL (reference sequence).

V is TRBV5-6 and J is TRBJ1-3; no firm D call. CDR3 size: 16 residues. CDR1 and CDR2 from the germline V gene are SGHDT and YYEEEE. V lost 3 bases and J lost 0, with 13 bases in between. CDR3 coding DNA: TGTGCCAGCAGCTCTTTGGGAGCAGACTCTGGAAACACCATATATTTT. This sequence encodes CASSSLGADSGNTIYF.

This chain connects TRBV10-3 to TRBJ1-3; 9 nucleotides line up with TRBD1. The CDR3 totals 16 residues. Per germline, CDR1 ENHRY and CDR2 SYGVKD. After removal of 3 bases from V and 4 bases from J, the junction contained 7 bases not matched to a gene. CDR3 nucleotide sequence: TGTGCCATCAGTGAAAGGACAGGGGCGACGGGAAACACCATATATTTT. Residues: CAISERTGATGNTIYF.

The gene calls are TRBV7-8 and TRBJ1-2, with D maybe TRBD1 (5 bases). Germline V gene data show CDR1 as SGHVS and CDR2 as FQNEAQ. Trimming took off 5 bases at V and 2 bases at J, with 15 bases between the two ends. This CDR3 has 15 residues. CDR3 sequence (DNA): TGTGCCAGCAGCCCCGGACATCCTCAGAACTATGGCTACACCTTC. Its protein product is CASSPGHPQNYGYTF.

The rearrangement links TRBV6-5 to TRBJ1-3; D is perhaps TRBD1 (6 bases). Germline CDR1 and CDR2: MNHEY and SVGAGI. The V and J ends lost 6 bases and 0 bases respectively, with 12 bases between them. CDR3 size: 15 residues. DNA for the CDR3: TGTGCCAGCAGCCGCAGACAGGTCTCTGGAAACACCATATATTTT. Its translation: CASSRRQVSGNTIYF.

The CDR3 sequence is CASRGTGAIVHRYTF. CDR3 in DNA: TGTGCCAGCAGGGGGACAGGGGCCATTGTCCATCGCTACACCTTC. V is TRBV6-6 and J is TRBJ1-2; 10 nucleotides agree with TRBD1. The CDR3 runs 15 residues. Germline trimming cut 6 bases from V and 9 bases from J; bases unmatched to any gene: 13. Germline values: CDR1 MNHNY, CDR2 SVGAGI (reference sequence).

The rearrangement links TRBV7-3 to TRBJ1-2, with 8 bases lining up with TRBD1. The CDR3 totals 15 residues. Trimming removed 3 bases from V and 8 bases from J; junction bases left unmatched: 11. Germline CDR1 reads SGHTA; CDR2 reads FQGTGA. The DNA of the CDR3 is TGTGCCAGCAGCTTCCTCGCAGGGGGCGAAGAAGGCTACACCTTC. Protein sequence: CASSFLAGGEEGYTF. Drawing the rest from reference TRBV7-3 and TRBJ1-2, the complete variable domain is GAGVSQTPSNKVTEKGKYVELRCDPISGHTALYWYRQSLGQGPEFLIYFQGTGAADDSGLPNDRFFAVRPEGSVSTLKIQRTERGDSAVYLCASSFLAGGEEGYTFGSGTRLTVV.

This clone was counted a few times. The V and J genes are TRBV16 and TRBJ1-5; TRBD1 agrees at 10 bases. Germline CDR1 reads KGHSY; CDR2 reads FQNENV. The CDR3 spans 17 residues. J gave up 0 bases and V 3 bases, and 5 bases lay outside the gene matches. CDR3 amino acids: CASSQLRQGASNQPQHF. CDR3 DNA: TGTGCCAGCAGCCAGCTGCGACAGGGGGCTAGCAATCAGCCCCAGCATTTT. The full variable domain, with the rest looked up from reference TRBV16 and TRBJ1-5, is GEEVAQTPKHLVRGEGQKAKLYCAPIKGHSYVFWYQQVLKNEFKFLISFQNENVFDETGMPKERFSAKCLPNSPCSLEIQATKLEDSAVYFCASSQLRQGASNQPQHFGDGTRLSIL.

V and J are TRBV5-6 and TRBJ1-1, with D possibly being TRBD1 (5 bases). The CDR3 spans 14 residues. Germline V gives CDR1 SGHDT, CDR2 YYEEEE. V gave up 4 bases and J gave up 7 bases, with 17 bases separating them. CDR3 in DNA: TGTGCCAGCAGCCCAGTTCGGAGGGGTGTTGAAGCTTTCTTT. The encoded protein is CASSPVRRGVEAFF.

This chain joins TRBV7-2 and TRBJ2-1; D may be TRBD1 (5 bases). V shed 0 bases and J shed 15 bases, with 18 bases lying between them. Germline CDR1 is SGHTA and CDR2 is FQGNSA. The CDR3 length is 14 residues. CDR3 amino acids: CASSLAGVPFFWFF. DNA of the CDR3: TGTGCCAGCAGCTTAGCAGGGGTCCCCTTTTTCTGGTTCTTC.

The rearrangement links TRBV11-2 to TRBJ2-5, with D unresolved. The ends were cut back, 3 bases at V and 1 base at J, with 21 bases in the middle. The CDR3 runs 18 residues. Germline CDR1 is SGHAT and CDR2 is FQNNGV. CDR3 nucleotide sequence: TGTGCCAGCAGCTTTTCTGGGTACTATCCCGGGTTCCAAGAGACCCAGTACTTC. Translated, it gives CASSFSGYYPGFQETQYF.

Concerning this clone: A read error may be the cause here, since a much bigger clone is one base away. The chain employs TRBV2 and TRBJ1-2; D might be TRBD1 (5 bases). The V end was cut by 7 bases, the J end by 4 bases, with 13 bases between. Germline CDR1 reads SNHLY; CDR2 reads FYNNEI. The CDR3 is 13 residues long. CDR3 loop: CASKRAGIYGYTF. The CDR3 DNA reads TGTGCCAGCAAGCGGGCAGGGATCTATGGCTACACCTTC.

The chain carries TRBV5-8 and TRBJ1-2; 7 nucleotides align to TRBD1. J lost 8 bases, V lost 1 base, and 5 bases had no gene match. Looked up from germline, CDR1 is SGHTS and CDR2 is YDEGEE. This CDR3 is 13 amino acids long. CDR3: CASSLPRQGGYTF. CDR3 nucleotides: TGTGCCAGCAGCTTGCCGAGACAGGGCGGCTACACCTTC.

The CDR3 DNA sequence: TGTGCCAGCTCCAGGCCCGAGTATGGCTACACCTTC. It yields the protein CASSRPEYGYTF. V is TRBV6-5 and J is TRBJ1-2; D gene uncertain. CDR3 length: 12 residues. The germline V and J ends were trimmed by 8 bases and 5 bases, with 12 bases remaining between them. Per germline, CDR1 MNHEY and CDR2 SVGAGI.

The chain's CDR3 is CAISATGDTEAFF. CDR3 coding DNA: TGTGCCATCAGTGCTACAGGGGACACTGAAGCTTTCTTT. The genes are TRBV10-3 and TRBJ1-1; 7 bases agree with TRBD1. CDR3 length equals 13 residues. The ends lost 4 bases at V and 3 bases at J; junction bases unmatched: 2. CDR1 is ENHRY and CDR2 is SYGVKD in the germline V gene.

The V and J genes are TRBV15 and TRBJ1-5; D is uncertain. The germline V and J ends were trimmed by 5 bases and 0 bases, with 14 bases remaining between them. Germline V gives CDR1 LNHNV, CDR2 YYDKDF (reference sequence). This CDR3 contains 16 residues. The CDR3 loop reads CATSGQIFYSNQPQHF. The CDR3 nucleotides are TGTGCCACCAGCGGGCAGATATTTTATAGCAATCAGCCCCAGCATTTT. The entire variable domain, with the rest obtained from reference TRBV15 and TRBJ1-5, is as follows: DAMVIQNPRYQVTQFGKPVTLSCSQTLNHNVMYWYQQKSSQAPKLLFHYYDKDFNNEADTPDNFQSRRPNTSFCFLDIRSPGLGDTAMYLCATSGQIFYSNQPQHFGDGTRLSIL.

The chain carries TRBV19 and TRBJ1-2; 7 nucleotides line up with TRBD1. Looked up from germline, CDR1 is LNHDA and CDR2 is SQIVND (reference sequence). The CDR3 is 18 residues long. With V trimmed by 9 bases and J by 4 bases, 23 bases remained unmatched. This chain's CDR3 is CARLPGTVTRGGIYGYTF. In DNA form, the CDR3 reads TGTGCCAGACTCCCGGGGACAGTCACGAGAGGGGGTATCTATGGCTACACCTTC.

The rearrangement uses TRBV5-6 and TRBJ1-2, with TRBD1 as a possible D gene (6 bases). V was pared by 2 bases and J by 6 bases, with 11 bases between. The CDR3 extends over 13 amino acids. Germline V CDR1 and CDR2: SGHDT, YYEEEE. CDR3 residues: CASSLQGGDGYTF. CDR3 nucleotides: TGTGCCAGCAGCTTACAGGGAGGGGATGGCTACACCTTC.

This clone has a handful of counts. This chain uses TRBV20-1 with TRBJ2-3, with D unresolved. CDR1 is DFQATT, CDR2 SNEGSKA, per germline (reference sequence). The CDR3 spans 13 residues. The V end lost 3 bases, the J end lost 2 bases, and 9 bases lay between the germline ends. The CDR3 region is CSASSPTTDTQYF. The CDR3 bases are TGCAGTGCTAGTAGCCCTACCACAGATACGCAGTATTTT.